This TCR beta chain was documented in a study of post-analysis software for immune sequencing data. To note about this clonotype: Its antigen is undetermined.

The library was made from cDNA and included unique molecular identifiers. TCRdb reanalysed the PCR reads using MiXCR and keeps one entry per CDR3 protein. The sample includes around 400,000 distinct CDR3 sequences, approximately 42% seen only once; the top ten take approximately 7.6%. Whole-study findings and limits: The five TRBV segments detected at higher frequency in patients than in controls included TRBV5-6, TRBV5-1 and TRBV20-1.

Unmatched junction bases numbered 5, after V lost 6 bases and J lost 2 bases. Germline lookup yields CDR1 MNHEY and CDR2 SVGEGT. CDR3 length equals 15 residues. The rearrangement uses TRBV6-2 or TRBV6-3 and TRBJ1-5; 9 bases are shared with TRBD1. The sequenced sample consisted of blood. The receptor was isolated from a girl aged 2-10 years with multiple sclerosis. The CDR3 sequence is CASSLQGARNQPQHF. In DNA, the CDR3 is TGTGCCAGCAGCTTACAGGGGGCGCGCAATCAGCCCCAGCATTTT.